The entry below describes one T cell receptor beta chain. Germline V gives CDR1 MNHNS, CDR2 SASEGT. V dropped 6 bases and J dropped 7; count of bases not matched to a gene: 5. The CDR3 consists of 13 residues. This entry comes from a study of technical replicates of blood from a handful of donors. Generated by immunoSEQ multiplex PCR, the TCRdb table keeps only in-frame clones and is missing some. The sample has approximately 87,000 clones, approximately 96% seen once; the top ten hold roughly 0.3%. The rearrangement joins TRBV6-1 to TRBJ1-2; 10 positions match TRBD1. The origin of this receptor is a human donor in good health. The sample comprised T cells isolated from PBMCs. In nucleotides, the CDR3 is TGTGCCAGCAGCCCGACAGGGGGCGGTGGCTACACCTTC. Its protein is CASSPTGGGGYTF.